The T cell receptor (beta chain) described here comes from a study of T-cell reconstitution after alpha-beta-depleted transplantation in children listed by TCRdb under 2016. Background for the entire study: T-cell immune reconstitution after TCRalphabeta/CD19-depleted allogeneic hematopoietic cell transplantation in children was quantitatively tracked in the study by means of TCR repertoire profiling.

The germline V gene sets CDR1 to SGHDT and CDR2 to YYEEEE. V is clipped by 2 bases and J by 0 bases, and the sequence between their germline boundaries is 9 bases long. Taken from cysteine to phenylalanine, the CDR3 has 15 residues. This entry keeps only the CDR3 DNA: 45 bases, framed from base 1. This clonotype was recorded at least ten times. The target of this receptor is not known. One base away there is no much larger clone; base qualities are not given. Libraries were prepared through PCR. The instrument was an Illumina HiSeq 2500. Molecular barcoding was employed in the preparation of TCR libraries, with unique molecular identifiers being used to normalize TCRbeta repertoire quantification. Using fastp trimming at Q25 and MiXCR clonotype assembly, TCRdb reanalyzed the public sequencing data and kept in-frame beta chains. Each record represents a unique CDR3 protein, reported with the most common genes and DNA among its rows. Counted in this sample were 600,000 to 700,000 distinct CDR3 sequences; 16% of them appeared once. About 1.1% of the sample comes from the top ten.

This sample comprised PBMCs from the stem cell graft donor, obtained from the stem cell graft. This receptor was taken from a human donor who donated a stem cell graft to a child with acute myeloid leukemia. The rearranged chain carries TRBV5-6 and TRBJ2-4; the D segment could be TRBD1, given 5 matching bases. CDR3 region: CASSLGHGAKNIQYF. The DNA sequence is as follows: TGTGCCAGCAGCTTAGGACACGGAGCCAAAAACATTCAGTACTTC.